The present entry profiles one TCR beta chain with its context. Its antigen is unidentified. The data were obtained in a study of regulatory T cells in long-lasting Graves disease. The ends were cut back, 1 base at V and 8 bases at J, with 21 bases in the middle. Germline CDR1 reads SNHLY; CDR2 reads FYNNEI. The CDR3 totals 17 residues. Time point described: newly diagnosed GD, antithyroid drugs for less than 3 months. Preparation of the TCR library used RNA extracted from PBMCs. Diagnoses of Graves' disease were made by American Thyroid Association guidelines. Researchers made TCR beta libraries by using iRepertoire HTBI primers and running Arm-PCR on CDR3 regions. From the multiplex PCR reads, TCRdb called clonotypes with MiXCR, one entry per CDR3 protein. The sample consists of 300,000 to 450,000 distinct CDR3 sequences, around 15% of them appearing once. Study conclusions and caveats: Those with persistent Graves' had less TCR diversity than newly diagnosed patients.

The rearrangement uses TRBV2 and TRBJ2-1; possibly TRBD2 for D (6 bases). The TCR comes from a female donor with Graves disease. Sequenced material: peripheral blood mononuclear cells (PBMCs), taken at new diagnosis, from a patient treated with antithyroid drugs. In DNA form, the CDR3 reads TGTGCCAGCAGTGAAGAGGCGCGGGCGCTAGCGAGCCATGAGCAGTTCTTC. Residues: CASSEEARALASHEQFF.